A single sample gave rise to the 16 T cell receptor beta chains below, sequenced in a study of T cell clonality in common variable immunodeficiency (dated by TCRdb to between 2015 and 2017). Libraries were constructed by the immunoSEQ multiplex PCR assay. TCRdb carries this immuneACCESS record with in-frame sequences only. Its versions omit some clonotypes, under half of them owing to an unresolved V gene in the studies checked, with the rest unexplained. This sample includes about 37,000 clones, and none of them was observed just once. The ten largest clones capture roughly 3% of the sample. Sequenced material: peripheral blood mononuclear cells. The receptor set was obtained from a person aged 18 to 75 in good health.

This clone was seen repeatedly, ten times or more. The sequenced fragment ends 3 residues before the CDR3 boundary, so the rest is inferred from the germline J gene. V gene TRBV19 combines with J gene TRBJ2-1; 12 bases map to TRBD2. With V trimmed by 10 bases and J by 9 bases, 4 bases remained unmatched. The CDR3 is 12 residues long. Germline CDR1 is LNHDA and CDR2 is SQIVND (reference sequence). The DNA read from the CDR3 is TGTGCCACAGGACTAGCGGGGACTGAG. Translating gives CATGLAGTE. The whole CDR3 is CATGLAGTEQFF.

The table lists this clone with many counts. The read finishes 3 residues shy of the CDR3 end, and the germline J gene is used to complete it. The chain joins TRBV5-1 to TRBJ2-6; D ambiguous. CDR3 length: 15 residues. V was pared by 3 bases and J by 0 bases, with 7 bases between. The germline V gene encodes CDR1 SGHRS and CDR2 YFSETQ. The CDR3 region is CASSSTVSGANVLTF. The part of the CDR3 DNA that was read is TGCGCCAGCAGCTCAACAGTCTCTGGGGCCAACGTC.

In this sample, this clone turned up many times. The CDR3 end falls 3 residues outside the read, so it is completed with the germline J gene. The chain uses TRBV7-2 and TRBJ1-5; 7 bases align to TRBD1. The germline CDR1 and CDR2 sequences are SGHTA and FQGNSA. This CDR3 comprises 15 residues. V lost 2 bases and J lost 7; bases outside the gene matches: 8. The part of the CDR3 DNA that was read is TGTGCCAGCAGCTTACAGGGGGGAGTGGGACAGCCC. It codes for CASSLQGGVGQP. The whole CDR3 protein is CASSLQGGVGQPQHF.

This clone occurred many times. The observed sequence ends 3 residues before the CDR3 terminus, with the missing tail filled in from the germline J gene. The chain employs TRBV20-1 and TRBJ2-7; TRBD2 matches 10 bases. Trimming took 1 base from V and 3 from J; bases not matched to a gene: 9. CDR1 is DFQATT and CDR2 is SNEGSKA in the germline V gene (reference sequence). This CDR3 has 16 amino acids. The CDR3 sequence: CSARGGSGRYNYEQYF. The sequenced CDR3 bases are TGCAGTGCTAGAGGGGGTAGCGGGAGGTACAACTACGAG.

This clone was counted many times. CDR3 DNA, as far as it was read: TGTGCCAGCAGTCCCTCCCTTGGGGCTAGCGGGAGTGGGAATGAG. It encodes CASSPSLGASGSGNE. The whole CDR3 protein is CASSPSLGASGSGNEQFF. The V gene is TRBV12-3 or TRBV12-4, the J gene TRBJ2-1, with TRBD2 matching 10 bases. The CDR3 end falls 3 residues outside the read, so it is completed with the germline J gene. This CDR3 comprises 18 residues. J was trimmed by 7 bases and V by 5 bases; bases with no gene match: 17.

The table lists this clone with many counts. The sequence runs out 3 residues before the end of the CDR3; the remainder is reconstructed from the germline J gene. This chain links TRBV10-3 with TRBJ2-1; 16 nucleotides match TRBD2. The CDR3 loop spans 16 amino acids. V dropped 8 bases and J dropped 7; count of bases not matched to a gene: 8. The germline V gene encodes CDR1 ENHRY and CDR2 SYGVKD. CDR3 DNA (partial): TGTGCCATCGGGGGACTAGCGGGAGGGCCGGGAAATGAG. This translates into CAIGGLAGGPGNE. The full CDR3 reads CAIGGLAGGPGNEQFF.

In its sample, this clone was seen many times. Sequencing ends 3 residues short of the CDR3 end; the germline J gene provides the rest. V and J are TRBV30 and TRBJ1-2; TRBD1 agrees at 8 bases. Germline-derived CDR1 and CDR2 are GTSNPN and SVGIG (reference sequence). V lost 3 bases to trimming and J lost 4 bases; unmatched junction nucleotides: 10. This CDR3 has 15 amino acids. The chain's CDR3 is CAWRGTGAGGYGYTF. CDR3 DNA, as far as it was read: TGTGCCTGGAGAGGGACAGGAGCAGGTGGCTATGGC.

There are many counts of this clone. Read coverage stops 3 residues before the CDR3 terminus; the germline J gene supplies the remainder. This rearrangement joins TRBV6-2 or TRBV6-3 to TRBJ2-3; TRBD2 agrees at 11 bases. The CDR3 spans 15 residues. Germline CDR1 is MNHEY and CDR2 is SVGEGT. The ends lost 4 bases at V and 6 bases at J; junction bases unmatched: 6. The CDR3 bases that were read are TGTGCCAGCAGTTCGACTAGCGGGACTTCGGATACG. Translating it yields CASSSTSGTSDT. The CDR3 in its entirety is CASSSTSGTSDTQYF.

This clone was recorded at least ten times. The read terminates 3 residues before the CDR3 end, so the remaining end is supplied by the germline J gene. J is TRBJ2-5 and V is TRBV18; 9 nucleotides match TRBD1. The length of the CDR3 is 15 residues. The trim removed 6 bases at V and 0 bases at J, leaving 5 bases unmatched. In germline, CDR1 is KGHSH, CDR2 LQKENI. The CDR3 is CASSAGTGNQETQYF. The part of the CDR3 DNA that was read is TGTGCCAGCTCGGCCGGGACAGGGAACCAAGAGACC.

This clone was counted at least ten times. The read finishes 3 residues shy of the CDR3 end, and the germline J gene is used to complete it. The genes are TRBV6-2 or TRBV6-3 and TRBJ2-3; 8 positions match TRBD1. The V and J ends lost 4 bases and 5 bases, in that order; junction bases with no gene match: 5. This CDR3 contains 14 residues. Germline CDR1 is MNHEY and CDR2 is SVGEGT. The covered CDR3 bases are TGTGCCAGCAGTTTCCGGACAGGGATAGATACG. It specifies CASSFRTGIDT. The complete CDR3 reads CASSFRTGIDTQYF.

This clone has at least ten counts. The read ends 3 residues shy of where the CDR3 ends; the end is completed using the germline J gene. This rearrangement joins TRBV12-3 or TRBV12-4 to TRBJ1-2; 8 bases map to TRBD1. Trimming at V came to 7 bases and at J to 5 bases, leaving 6 bases not matched to a gene. CDR3 length: 13 residues. The chain's CDR3 is CASTPQGGYGYTF. CDR3 DNA (partial): TGTGCCAGCACTCCACAGGGGGGATATGGC.

This clone has a count of ten or more. The sequence runs out 3 residues before the end of the CDR3; the remainder is reconstructed from the germline J gene. This sequence joins TRBV5-1 and TRBJ1-4; D might be TRBD1 (6 bases). CDR1 is SGHRS, CDR2 YFSETQ, per germline. Trimming removed 3 bases from V and 5 bases from J, with 17 bases in between. This CDR3 is 16 amino acids long. CDR3 sequence reads: CASSSGARTENEKLFF. CDR3 bases read: TGCGCCAGCAGCTCTGGGGCTCGGACAGAGAATGAAAAA.

Comments on this clone: From the germline J gene comes the end of the CDR3, since the read stops 3 residues before it. The chain combines TRBV19 with TRBJ1-1; D uncertain. The V end lost 0 bases, the J end lost 1 base, and 9 bases lay between the germline ends. This CDR3 is 15 amino acids long. The germline CDR1 and CDR2 sequences are LNHDA and SQIVND (reference sequence). The CDR3 sequence is CASSIDRSPNTEAFF. The part of the CDR3 DNA that was read is TGTGCCAGTAGTATAGACAGGTCCCCGAACACTGAA. Using reference TRBV19 and TRBJ1-1 for the parts outside the CDR3, the full variable domain is DGGITQSPKYLFRKEGQNVTLSCEQNLNHDAMYWYRQDPGQGLRLIYYSQIVNDFQKGDIAEGYSVSREKKESFPLTVTSAQKNPTAFYLCASSIDRSPNTEAFFGQGTRLTVV.

This clone was seen repeatedly, ten times or more. The read finishes 3 residues shy of the CDR3 end, and the germline J gene is used to complete it. The rearrangement uses TRBV4-1 and TRBJ2-2; 11 positions agree with TRBD2. CDR1 is MGHRA, CDR2 YSYEKL, per germline. The junction had 7 bases not matched to a gene; V was cut back by 2 bases and J by 8 bases. The CDR3 totals 16 residues. CDR3 DNA (partial): TGCGCCAGCAGCCAACTACTAGCGGGAGAGCTAGGGGAG. This encodes CASSQLLAGELGE. The whole CDR3 protein is CASSQLLAGELGELFF.

This clone appeared many times. The read comes to an end 3 residues before the CDR3 does, leaving the germline J gene to fill in the end. This chain connects TRBV5-1 to TRBJ2-2; D is possibly TRBD1 (5 bases). The V end lost 1 base, the J end lost 5 bases, and 12 bases lay between the germline ends. The CDR3 consists of 15 residues. The V gene's germline CDR1 is SGHRS and CDR2 YFSETQ. The CDR3: CASSLSSGQTGELFF. The CDR3 bases that were read are TGCGCCAGCAGCTTGAGTTCAGGGCAGACCGGGGAG. The full variable domain, completed using reference TRBV5-1 and TRBJ2-2, is KAGVTQTPRYLIKTRGQQVTLSCSPISGHRSVSWYQQTPGQGLQFLFEYFSETQRNKGNFPGRFSGRQFSNSRSEMNVSTLELGDSALYLCASSLSSGQTGELFFGEGSRLTVL.

This clone was counted at least ten times. The read is 3 residues too short to cover the CDR3 end, so that end is filled in from the germline J gene. The V call is TRBV20-1, the J call TRBJ2-5; TRBD2 matches 11 bases. Germline V CDR1 and CDR2: DFQATT, SNEGSKA (reference sequence). The CDR3 consists of 13 residues. V dropped 6 bases and J dropped 5; count of bases not matched to a gene: 5. The CDR3 DNA, read in part, is TGCAGTGCGTTAGCGGGAGGGCCTGAGACC. This codes for CSALAGGPET. The complete CDR3 reads CSALAGGPETQYF.